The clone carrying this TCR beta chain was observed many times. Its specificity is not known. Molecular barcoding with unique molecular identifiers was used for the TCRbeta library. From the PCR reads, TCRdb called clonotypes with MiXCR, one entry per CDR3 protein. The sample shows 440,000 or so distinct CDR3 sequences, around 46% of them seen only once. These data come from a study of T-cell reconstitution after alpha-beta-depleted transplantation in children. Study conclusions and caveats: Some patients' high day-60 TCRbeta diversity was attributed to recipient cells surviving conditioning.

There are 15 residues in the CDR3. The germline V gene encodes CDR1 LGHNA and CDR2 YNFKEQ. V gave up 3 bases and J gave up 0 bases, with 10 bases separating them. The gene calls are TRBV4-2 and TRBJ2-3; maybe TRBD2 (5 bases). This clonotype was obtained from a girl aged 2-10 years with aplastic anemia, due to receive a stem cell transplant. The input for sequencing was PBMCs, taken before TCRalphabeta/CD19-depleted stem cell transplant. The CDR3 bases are TGTGCCAGCAGCCAGGAGCGGACTAGCACAGATACGCAGTATTTT. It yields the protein CASSQERTSTDTQYF.